This T cell receptor (beta chain) was identified in a study of blood T cells in healthy people across ages (dated by TCRdb to about 2015). General notes on the study: In model experiments, template switching captured roughly one uniquely barcoded TCR beta cDNA molecule for every two T cells. Donors were grouped into four age groups: young (average 16 years), middle-aged (about 40), aged (roughly 62) and long-lived (less than 85). Using deep sequencing normalized with unique cDNA molecular identifiers, the study measured how TCR beta repertoire diversity changes with age. Two additional independent replicas of 1 million unique cDNA reads from the same blood draw were analyzed for two donors (one aged 18 to 30 and one aged 80 or older). To avoid experimental bias, donors of different ages were distributed randomly across sequencing lanes.

CDR1 and CDR2 are drawn from the germline V gene (reference sequence): DFQATT, SNEGSKA. From its cysteine to its phenylalanine, the CDR3 spans 11 amino acids. Only the CDR3 portion is preserved as DNA: 33 bases, with reading frame beginning at the first base. The trim is 6 bases for V and 5 bases for J, with a gap of 8 bases between the germline ends. The roughly 39 donors, aged about 6 to 100 years, were systemically healthy Caucasian individuals from Russia. Each donor gave ten milliliters of peripheral blood, collected into EDTA-treated Vacutainer tubes. PBMCs were isolated by Ficoll-Paque density-gradient centrifugation, with at least 6 million obtained per sample. Total RNA was extracted from PBMCs with Trizol reagent, with at least 6 micrograms obtained per sample. The percentages of naive CD45RAhigh/CD27high T cells were determined by flow cytometry on a PBMC aliquot from every donor. What the work shows at the level of the full study, not this receptor alone: There was a strong correlation between observed TCR beta diversity and the percentage of naive T cells measured by flow cytometry. Estimates of total diversity based on one million sequenced T cells were considered lower bounds and underestimates. Bulk unsorted PBMC profiling prevented conclusive comparison of naive and antigen-experienced compartments. Because donor CMV infection status was unknown, age-related changes in expanded clonotypes were potentially confounded. As age increased, observed TCR beta diversity per million T cells dropped in a roughly linear way, and a significant reduction was already evident by age 40. Compared with the aged group, the long-lived group had more naive CD4+ T cells, fewer expanded clones and increased TCR diversity, a pattern suggesting age selection.

This clonotype has a count of ten or more. Its antigen is currently not known. No quality values exist for individual bases; no much larger clone is one base distant. The library was generated by 5' RACE. TCRdb lists the instrument as Illumina HiSeq 2500. A second roughly 7 to 11 cycle PCR used a sample-barcoded 5' primer and a J-beta primer mix. Each TCR beta cDNA molecule received a unique molecular identifier from a template-switch 5' adaptor carrying 12 random nucleotides. Each sample yielded at least 2.5 million CDR3-containing paired-end reads. First-strand cDNA synthesis was performed from all RNA using the Mint cDNA synthesis kit, with priming by a TRBC-specific oligonucleotide. Following uracil-DNA glycosylase treatment, all cDNA underwent a first 18-cycle PCR with the universal primers M1SS and BC2_uni_R. The authors processed their data as follows. For normalization, 1 million high-quality reads, each with a distinct molecular identifier, were randomly selected from each sample. Instead of being binned into consensus sequences, reads with shared molecular identifiers were discarded. MiTCR, set to a Q25 quality threshold and the strictest error-elimination algorithm, was used for CDR3 identification, clonotype clustering and error correction. A nonparametric unseen species model with Euler transformation was used to estimate lower-bound total TCR beta diversity. The raw public data were reprocessed by TCRdb itself: fastp quality trimming at Q25, MiXCR clonotype calling, in-frame beta chains only. Every distinct CDR3 protein forms one entry, paired with its most common genes and DNA. These V and J calls originate from TCRdb's pipeline instead of the authors' own analysis. The table for this sample lists about 1,400,000 distinct CDR3 sequences; approximately 38% of them were counted only once. Jointly, the top ten make up roughly 7.7% of the sample.

The receptor's source is a woman aged 18-35 years in good health. The sequenced sample consisted of blood. The rearranged segments are TRBV20-1 and TRBJ2-1, with the D segment identity uncertain. The CDR3 region has the sequence CSAPTHNEQFF. The DNA is as follows: TGCAGTGCCCCCACACACAATGAGCAGTTCTTC.